These T cell receptor beta chains were read from a single sample in a study of cytotoxic CD8 clonotypes in ibrutinib-treated CLL. Here immunoSEQ multiplex PCR was the method, and the copy in TCRdb shows in-frame clones only, minus some. The profile shows approximately 160,000 clones, roughly 84% of them singletons. The sequencing used PBMCs, collected at disease progression, from a patient treated with ibrutinib. These receptors came from a human donor with chronic lymphocytic leukemia. Both conserved end residues are part of each CDR3. Each record gives: V gene, clone size, J gene, D gene, CDR3 DNA, CDR3 protein. The D gene is left open where the match is weak. Clone size is shown for a subset of rows, as once, few, many or a class of expanded clone.

TRBV29-1	once	TRBJ2-4	NA	TGCAGCGTCAGGGGCCGGGCCAAAAACATTCAGTACTTC	CSVRGRAKNIQYF
TRBV15	NA	TRBJ1-5	NA	TGTGCCACCAGCAGAGGTAGACGCGACCTAATGGATCAGCCCCAGCATTTT	CATSRGRRDLMDQPQHF
TRBV5-1	NA	TRBJ2-2	TRBD1	TGCGCCAGCAGCACCCGGGACAGGGGGCTGAACGGGGAGCTGTTTTTT	CASSTRDRGLNGELFF
TRBV10-3	NA	TRBJ2-3	NA	TGTGCCATCAGTGTTTCGGGGTACACAGATACGCAGTATTTT	CAISVSGYTDTQYF
TRBV7-7	NA	TRBJ2-6	TRBD1	TGTGCTAGCAGCCACCGGGACAGGGGATCTGGGGCCAACGTCCTGACTTTC	CASSHRDRGSGANVLTF
TRBV29-1	NA	TRBJ1-1	NA	TGCAGCGTTCAAGACAGTAACACTGAAGCTTTCTTT	CSVQDSNTEAFF
TRBV4-3	NA	TRBJ1-2	NA	TGCGCCAGCAGCCAAGACGACGGGTATGGCTATGGCTACACCTTC	CASSQDDGYGYGYTF
TRBV9	NA	TRBJ2-7	TRBD1	TGTGCCAGCAGCGGACGGACAGGTTCCCACTACGAGCAGTACTTC	CASSGRTGSHYEQYF
TRBV7-3	once	TRBJ2-1	TRBD2	TGTGCCAGCAGCTTACGGGGAGGGGTTCCCAATGAGCAGTTCTTC	CASSLRGGVPNEQFF
TRBV7-6	NA	TRBJ2-2	NA	TGTGCCAGCAGCTTATTGGGGTCATCTCCGGGACTGAACACCGGGGAGCTGTTTTTT	CASSLLGSSPGLNTGELFF
TRBV5-1	NA	TRBJ2-2	NA	TGCGCCAGCAGCTTGGACAGGGTGGCCGGGGAGCTGTTTTTT	CASSLDRVAGELFF
TRBV4-1	NA	TRBJ1-1	NA	TGCGCCAGCAGCCAAGACCCCCTGGGGACTGAAGCTTTCTTT	CASSQDPLGTEAFF
TRBV5-1	few	TRBJ2-3	NA	TGCGCCAGCAGCTTAACTAGCACAGATACGCAGTATTTT	CASSLTSTDTQYF
TRBV11-3	NA	TRBJ1-3	NA	TGTGCCAGCAGCTTACAGGGGACTGGAAACACCATATATTTT	CASSLQGTGNTIYF
TRBV29-1	once	TRBJ2-3	TRBD2	TGCAGCGTGGACCCTAGCGGGTCTAGCACAGATACGCAGTATTTT	CSVDPSGSSTDTQYF
TRBV7-9	few	TRBJ1-2	TRBD1	TGTGCCAGCAGCCAAACAGGGGACTATGGCTACACCTTC	CASSQTGDYGYTF
TRBV9	NA	TRBJ2-1	TRBD2	TGTGCCAGCAGCGTAGCCCTCGGGGTGTCTAGCGGGAGTAGCGAGCAGTTCTTC	CASSVALGVSSGSSEQFF
TRBV5-5	NA	TRBJ2-1	NA	TGTGCCAGCAGCTCAACAGGGAATCCTGAGCAGTTCTTC	CASSSTGNPEQFF
TRBV4-1	few	TRBJ2-3	NA	TGCGCCAGCAGCCAAGAGTCGGCCCGAGGGTCAGATACGCAGTATTTT	CASSQESARGSDTQYF
TRBV7-9	NA	TRBJ2-3	NA	TGTGCCAGCAGCTTAGGCCAGACCCGCCAAGGGGCAGATACGCAGTATTTT	CASSLGQTRQGADTQYF
TRBV5-6	NA	TRBJ2-5	TRBD1	TGTGCCAGCAGCTTGGAGGGGGCCCTCGAGGAGACCCAGTACTTC	CASSLEGALEETQYF
TRBV19	NA	TRBJ1-5	NA	TGTGCCAGTAGTATAGATCTACAGGGAATACGCCCCCAGCATTTT	CASSIDLQGIRPQHF
TRBV10-3	NA	TRBJ2-1	TRBD2	TGTGCCATCAGTGATCAGGGACTAGCCAGCTCCTACAATGAGCAGTTCTTC	CAISDQGLASSYNEQFF
TRBV7-9	NA	TRBJ2-1	NA	TGTGCCAGCAGCTTGGGACTCCAATACAATGAGCAGTTCTTC	CASSLGLQYNEQFF
TRBV2	NA	TRBJ2-2	NA	TGTGCCAGCAGGCCCCAGAACACCGGGGAGCTGTTTTTT	CASRPQNTGELFF
TRBV3-1/TRBV3-2	NA	TRBJ1-2	NA	TGTGCCAGCAGAAATGGCTACACCTTC	CASRNGYTF
TRBV9	NA	TRBJ1-4	NA	TGTGCCAGCAGCGTAGACAAGGGATCAAATGAAAAACTGTTTTTT	CASSVDKGSNEKLFF
TRBV7-9	NA	TRBJ1-4	NA	TGTGCCAGCAGCCCCTTTAGGGCAACTAATGAAAAACTGTTTTTT	CASSPFRATNEKLFF
TRBV19	few	TRBJ1-1	NA	TGTGCCAGTAGTGCTAATTTCAAGGGGCGGGACACTGAAGCTTTCTTT	CASSANFKGRDTEAFF